This section outlines one TCR beta chain sequence together with its context. Its antigen is not yet known. Within one base of it there is no much larger clone, and no base qualities were kept. The cysteine opens and the phenylalanine closes a CDR3 of 16 amino acids. Here the CDR3 DNA is all that survives: 48 bases in frame from base 1. According to the germline V gene (reference sequence), CDR1 reads LNHDA and CDR2 reads SQIVND. Trimming costs V 3 bases and J 4 bases, and their ends lie 15 bases apart. The data were obtained in a study of T cells in Graves' hyperthyroidism and ophthalmopathy (dated by TCRdb to the late 2010s). Context from the whole study: Peripheral blood samples were taken at initial diagnosis, before any treatment was given. Prospective prediction of ophthalmopathy was tested in an independent validation cohort consisting of 18 hyperthyroidism patients and around 16 patients who later progressed to ophthalmopathy. According to the paper, TCR Vbeta CDR3 sequencing was carried out on over 130 peripheral blood samples, which came from fewer than 50 ophthalmopathy, under 85 hyperthyroidism and roughly 17 progressor patients. After sampling, hyperthyroidism patients received methimazole starting at 30 mg daily, and ophthalmopathy patients received high-dose intravenous methylprednisolone. The approximately 98 discovery patients were randomly divided into training and test sets at a 7:3 ratio. To identify TCR V-J signatures that set the groups apart, the researchers used a discovery cohort of about a hundred patients, made up of around 40 with Graves' ophthalmopathy and approximately 57 with stable Graves' hyperthyroidism. The study also compared thyroid tissue and blood T-cell repertoires from 5 to 7 Graves' hyperthyroidism patients.

Stable Graves' hyperthyroidism was defined as the absence of progression to ophthalmopathy over 18 months of follow-up. Hyperthyroidism patients were newly diagnosed, with disease duration under 2 months, and aged 18 to 65 years. Patients with uncontrolled infections, other autoimmune diseases, pregnancy or lactation were excluded. Diagnoses relied on clinical symptoms, serum thyroxine and TRAb, thyroid ultrasound and orbital computed tomography. PBMCs were separated from approximately 9.9 ml of fresh peripheral blood using Ficoll-Paque density gradient centrifugation. Trizol reagent was used to extract total RNA, and RNA quality was then checked on an Agilent 2100 Bioanalyzer. The TCR beta CDR3 regions were amplified from the RNA transcripts. For the first round of RT-PCR on the TCR CDR3, the HTBI primer set was used together with the Qiagen OneStep RT-PCR kit. A second multiplex PCR round built the libraries, followed by size selection and purification. Libraries were sequenced paired-end with 100 bp reads on an Illumina HiSeq2000. On the study's bioinformatics: SOAPnuke was used to process the raw data, with reads discarded if the reads contained adapters or uncalled bases, had a mean Phred below 15, or lacked an exact constant-primer or identifier match. COPE v1.2.5 was used to merge high-quality paired reads, and clonotypes were defined as unique nucleotide sequences. MiTCR v1.1 was used to align the clonotypes against IMGT TRBV, TRBD and TRBJ reference segments. Only V-J combinations with frequency above 0.0001, covering roughly 99% of repertoires, were analysed. A TCS score was defined as the ratio between F50 (clonal expansion) and ExV (chaos), using BLOSUM62-based TCRdist between CDR3 peptides within each V-J. Welch's t-statistics and random forest reduced just over 500 V-J features to about 12, which were used in a naive Bayes classifier (R e1071). TCRdb reworked the public reads: Q25 trimming with fastp, MiXCR clone assembly, productive beta chains retained. Every distinct CDR3 protein forms one entry, paired with its most common genes and DNA. The V and J calls were not made by the authors but by TCRdb's processing. This sample holds about 560,000 distinct CDR3 sequences; approximately 15% were observed only once. The ten largest clones take up roughly 18% of the sample.

What the study reported, not specific to this receptor: Sample size was not statistically predetermined, and blinding of investigators to group allocation was not performed. In validation, the model predicted progression to ophthalmopathy with approximately 70% sensitivity and approximately 72% specificity, a median of about six months before onset. In cross-validation, a model built on a 13 V-J signature told ophthalmopathy apart from stable hyperthyroidism with approximately 91% sensitivity and about 81% specificity, and in testing the same model reached 80%/75%. Most expanded thyroid clonotypes (frequency above 0.001) were also detected in blood, a finding suggesting that blood repertoires may reflect thyroid immune responses.

The material sequenced was blood. The chain uses TRBV19 and TRBJ2-2; the D call is possibly TRBD1 or TRBD2, each sharing 6 bases. The TCR sequence derives from a woman aged 18-29 years with Graves' hyperthyroidism. The CDR3 in this case is CASSIRRGTGTGELFF. The DNA sequence is TGTGCCAGTAGTATCCGGAGGGGGACGGGCACCGGGGAGCTGTTTTTT.